This TCR beta chain was sequenced in a study of cytomegalovirus exposure and HLA in healthy donors. Study findings and constraints: Common viral pathogens seemed, in a later analysis, to connect with several of the most significant clusters. Later analysis placed DRB1 highest and HLA-C lowest in TCR association rates, which differed by HLA locus.

13 Jbeta primers and 60 Vbeta primers were used for the PCR. This table comes from immunoSEQ multiplex PCR, and its TCRdb copy is limited to in-frame clones, with some not included. The sample includes roughly 150,000 clones, less than 85% seen only once; the top ten take more than 6.5%. Notes on this clone: Its antigen remains unknown.

From germline, CDR1 is SGDLS and CDR2 YYNGEE. The length of the CDR3 is 17 residues. Losses at the gene ends were 3 bases for V and 0 bases for J; bases not matched to a gene: 6. This sequence was found in a woman aged 45-65 years in good health and CMV-seropositive. The chain combines TRBV9 with TRBJ1-3; 10 bases agree with TRBD1. The source material was PBMCs. The CDR3, as DNA: TGTGCCAGCAGCGGGGGACAGGGGACAGTCTCTGGAAACACCATATATTTT. Encoded protein: CASSGGQGTVSGNTIYF.